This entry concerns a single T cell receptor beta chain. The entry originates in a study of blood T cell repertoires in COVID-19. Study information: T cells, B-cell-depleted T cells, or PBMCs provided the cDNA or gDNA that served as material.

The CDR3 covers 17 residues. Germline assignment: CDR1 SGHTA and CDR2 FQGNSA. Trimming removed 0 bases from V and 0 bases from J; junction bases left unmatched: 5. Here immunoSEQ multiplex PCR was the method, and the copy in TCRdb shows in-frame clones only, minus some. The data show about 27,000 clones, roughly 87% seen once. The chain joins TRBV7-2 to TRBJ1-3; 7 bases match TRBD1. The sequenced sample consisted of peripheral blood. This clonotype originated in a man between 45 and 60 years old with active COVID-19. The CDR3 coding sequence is TGTGCCAGCAGCTTAGCGGGGGGACAGTTCTCTGGAAACACCATATATTTT. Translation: CASSLAGGQFSGNTIYF.